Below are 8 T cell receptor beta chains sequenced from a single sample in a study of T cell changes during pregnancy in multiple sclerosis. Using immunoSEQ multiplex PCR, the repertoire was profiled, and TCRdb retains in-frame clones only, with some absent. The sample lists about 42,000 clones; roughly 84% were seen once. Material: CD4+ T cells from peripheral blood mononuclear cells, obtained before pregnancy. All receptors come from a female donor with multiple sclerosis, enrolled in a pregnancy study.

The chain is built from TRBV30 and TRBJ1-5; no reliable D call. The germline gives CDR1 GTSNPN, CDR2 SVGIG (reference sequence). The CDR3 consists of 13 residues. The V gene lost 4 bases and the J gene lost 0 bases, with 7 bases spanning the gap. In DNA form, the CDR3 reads TGTGCCTGGACCCCCAATAGCAATCAGCCCCAGCATTTT. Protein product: CAWTPNSNQPQHF.

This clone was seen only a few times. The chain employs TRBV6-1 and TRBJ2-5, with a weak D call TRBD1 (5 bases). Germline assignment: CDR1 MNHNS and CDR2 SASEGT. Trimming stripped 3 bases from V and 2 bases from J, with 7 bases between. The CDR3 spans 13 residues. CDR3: CASSDRQQETQYF. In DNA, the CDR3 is TGTGCCAGCAGTGATCGACAGCAAGAGACCCAGTACTTC.

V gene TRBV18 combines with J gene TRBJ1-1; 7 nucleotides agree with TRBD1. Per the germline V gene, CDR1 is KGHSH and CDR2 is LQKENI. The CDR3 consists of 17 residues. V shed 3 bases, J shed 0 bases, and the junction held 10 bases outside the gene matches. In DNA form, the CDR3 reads TGTGCCAGCTCACCGACCTTAGGCGGGACAGTGAACACTGAAGCTTTCTTT. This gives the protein CASSPTLGGTVNTEAFF.

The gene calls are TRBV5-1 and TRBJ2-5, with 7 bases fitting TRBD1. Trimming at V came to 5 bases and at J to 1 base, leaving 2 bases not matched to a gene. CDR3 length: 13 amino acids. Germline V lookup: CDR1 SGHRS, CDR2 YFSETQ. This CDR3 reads CASRGGPQETQYF. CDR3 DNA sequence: TGCGCCAGCAGAGGGGGCCCCCAAGAGACCCAGTACTTC. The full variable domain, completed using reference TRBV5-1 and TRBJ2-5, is KAGVTQTPRYLIKTRGQQVTLSCSPISGHRSVSWYQQTPGQGLQFLFEYFSETQRNKGNFPGRFSGRQFSNSRSEMNVSTLELGDSALYLCASRGGPQETQYFGPGTRLLVL.

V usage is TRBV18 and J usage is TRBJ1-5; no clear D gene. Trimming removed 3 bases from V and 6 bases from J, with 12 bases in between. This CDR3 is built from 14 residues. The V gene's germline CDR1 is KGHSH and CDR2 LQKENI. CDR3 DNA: TGTGCCAGCTCACCGAGGGCAGATAGTCAGCCCCAGCATTTT. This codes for CASSPRADSQPQHF.

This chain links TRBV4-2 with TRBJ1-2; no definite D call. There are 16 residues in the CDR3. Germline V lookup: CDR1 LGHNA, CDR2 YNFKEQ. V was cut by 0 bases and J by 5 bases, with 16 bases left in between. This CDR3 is CASSQEPRSVPYGYTF. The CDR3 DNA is TGTGCCAGCAGCCAAGAGCCAAGATCGGTCCCTTATGGCTACACCTTC.

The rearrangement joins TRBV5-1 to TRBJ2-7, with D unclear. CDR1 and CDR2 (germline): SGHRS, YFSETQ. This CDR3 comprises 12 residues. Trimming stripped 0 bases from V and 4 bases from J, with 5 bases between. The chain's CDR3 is CASSLGTYEQYF. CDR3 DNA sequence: TGCGCCAGCAGCTTGGGAACTTACGAGCAGTACTTC.

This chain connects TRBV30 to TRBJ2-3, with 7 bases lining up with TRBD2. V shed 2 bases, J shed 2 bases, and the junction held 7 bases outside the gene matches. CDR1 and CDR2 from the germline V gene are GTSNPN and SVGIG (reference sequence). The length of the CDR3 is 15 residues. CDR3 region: CAWSKVGGNTDTQYF. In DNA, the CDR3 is TGTGCCTGGAGTAAGGTCGGGGGGAACACAGATACGCAGTATTTT.